A single count supports the clone carrying this T cell receptor (beta chain). Its antigen is undetermined. The data derive from a study of T-cell reconstitution after alpha-beta-depleted transplantation in children. General study results and limits: Some patients' high day-60 TCRbeta diversity was traced to surviving recipient T cells and thymic progenitors.

Preparation of the TCRbeta library used unique molecular identifiers. One entry per CDR3 protein, called by TCRdb with MiXCR from the PCR reads. The data contain 140,000 to 150,000 distinct CDR3 sequences, about 9% of them singletons. V was cut by 4 bases and J by 7 bases, with 10 bases left in between. The CDR3 sequence is 13 residues long. In germline, CDR1 is LNHNV, CDR2 YYDKDF (reference sequence). This rearrangement joins TRBV15 to TRBJ2-2; no definite D call. This receptor was taken from a female patient aged 2-10 years who had a stem cell transplant for congenital amegakaryocytic thrombocytopenia, so the T cells may come from the graft donor. Sequencing was performed on PBMCs, mostly from graft donor cells, taken 180 days after TCRalphabeta/CD19-depleted stem cell transplant. CDR3 residues: CATSKGRSGELFF. The CDR3 DNA reads TGTGCCACCAGCAAAGGACGGAGCGGGGAGCTGTTTTTT.